Sequencing of this T cell receptor (beta chain) was carried out in a study of cytomegalovirus exposure and HLA in healthy donors. Study details: The roughly 700 first-cohort repertoires shared a platform with the 100 to 150 validation repertoires, as reported in a later analysis.

Some clones are missing from TCRdb's copy, which holds only in-frame ones; the method was immunoSEQ multiplex PCR. The sample lists tens of thousands of clones, roughly nine tenths occurring once. The approximately 120-subject validation cohort, separate from the roughly 700-subject first cohort, included the donors. Comment on this clone: Its antigen remains unidentified.

CDR3 size: 14 residues. CDR1 is SGHTA and CDR2 is FQGNSA in the germline V gene. V was trimmed by 5 bases and J by 2 bases, leaving 13 bases between them. Study results and limitations: The authors listed some 150 TCR beta chains as cytomegalovirus-associated. Rare TCR sequences dominated, though some public TCRs recurred in many donors.

The sequence came from a man between 18 and 35 years old in good health and CMV-seronegative. J is TRBJ2-7 and V is TRBV7-2, with D perhaps TRBD1 (6 bases). Material: PBMCs. CDR3 coding DNA: TGTGCCAGCAGCCACCAAGACAGGACCTACGAGCAGTACTTC. It codes for CASSHQDRTYEQYF.